This TCR beta chain was identified during a study of cytomegalovirus exposure and HLA in healthy donors. With respect to this clone: Other nucleotide sequences from this sample produce the same CDR3.

The V end lost 1 base, the J end lost 5 bases, and 8 bases lay between the germline ends. The germline gives CDR1 LNHDA, CDR2 SQIVND (reference sequence). CDR3 size: 13 residues. The PCR had 60 Vbeta and 13 Jbeta primers. Sequenced by immunoSEQ multiplex PCR; TCRdb stores in-frame clones only, minus some. The table has over 80,000 clones, around 82% seen once. The clonotype comes from a man aged 35-49 years in good health and CMV-seropositive. This chain uses TRBV19 with TRBJ2-5; the D gene is possibly TRBD2 (5 bases). Sequencing was performed on PBMCs. The CDR3 bases are TGTGCCAGTAGTATAGGGCGAGGGGAGACCCAGTACTTC. Its protein product is CASSIGRGETQYF.